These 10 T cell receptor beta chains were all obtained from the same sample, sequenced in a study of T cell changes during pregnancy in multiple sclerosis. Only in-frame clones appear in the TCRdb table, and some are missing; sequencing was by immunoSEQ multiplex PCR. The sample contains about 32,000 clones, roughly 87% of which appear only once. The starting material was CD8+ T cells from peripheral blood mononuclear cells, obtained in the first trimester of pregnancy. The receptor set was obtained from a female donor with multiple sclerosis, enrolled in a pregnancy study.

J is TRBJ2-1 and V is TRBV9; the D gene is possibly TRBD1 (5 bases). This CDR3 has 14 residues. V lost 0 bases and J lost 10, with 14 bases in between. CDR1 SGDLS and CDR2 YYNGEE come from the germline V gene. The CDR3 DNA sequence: TGTGCCAGCAGCGTAGTAACAGGTTCCTGGGAGCAGTTCTTC. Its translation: CASSVVTGSWEQFF.

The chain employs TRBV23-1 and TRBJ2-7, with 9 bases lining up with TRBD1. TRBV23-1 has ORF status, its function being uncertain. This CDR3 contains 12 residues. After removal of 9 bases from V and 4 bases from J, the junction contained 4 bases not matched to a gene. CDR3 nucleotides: TGCGCCAGGACAGGGACAGGGTACGAGCAGTACTTC. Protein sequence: CARTGTGYEQYF.

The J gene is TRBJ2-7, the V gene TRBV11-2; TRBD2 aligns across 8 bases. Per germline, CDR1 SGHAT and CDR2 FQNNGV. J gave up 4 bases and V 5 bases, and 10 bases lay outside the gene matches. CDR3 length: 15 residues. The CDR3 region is CASSRGQGLEYEQYF. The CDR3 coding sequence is TGTGCCAGCAGCCGCGGGCAGGGACTAGAATACGAGCAGTACTTC.

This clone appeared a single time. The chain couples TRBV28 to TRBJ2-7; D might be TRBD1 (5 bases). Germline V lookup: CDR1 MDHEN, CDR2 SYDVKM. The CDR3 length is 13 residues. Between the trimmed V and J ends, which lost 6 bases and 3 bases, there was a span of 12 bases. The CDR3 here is CASSPRQSYEQYF. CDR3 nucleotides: TGTGCCAGCAGCCCTCGACAGAGCTACGAGCAGTACTTC.

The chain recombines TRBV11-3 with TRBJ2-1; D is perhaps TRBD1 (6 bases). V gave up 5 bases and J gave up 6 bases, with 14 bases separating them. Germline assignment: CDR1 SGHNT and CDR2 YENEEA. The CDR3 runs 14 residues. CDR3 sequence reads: CASSPEPGANEQFF. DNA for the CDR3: TGTGCCAGCAGCCCAGAACCAGGGGCCAATGAGCAGTTCTTC.

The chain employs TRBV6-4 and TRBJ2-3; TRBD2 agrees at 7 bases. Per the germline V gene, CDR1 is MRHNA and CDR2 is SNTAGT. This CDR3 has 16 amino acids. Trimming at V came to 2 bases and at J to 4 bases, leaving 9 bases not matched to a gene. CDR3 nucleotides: TGTGCCAGCAGTGACGAGGGCGGGAGAGGCGCAGATACGCAGTATTTT. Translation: CASSDEGGRGADTQYF.

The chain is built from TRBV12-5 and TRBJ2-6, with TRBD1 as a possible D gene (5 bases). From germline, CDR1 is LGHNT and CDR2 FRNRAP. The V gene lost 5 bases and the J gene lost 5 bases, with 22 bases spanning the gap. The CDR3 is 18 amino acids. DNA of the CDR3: TGTGCTAGTGGTCGTCTCACTGCAGGACAAAGTCGGGCCAACGTCCTGACTTTC. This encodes CASGRLTAGQSRANVLTF.

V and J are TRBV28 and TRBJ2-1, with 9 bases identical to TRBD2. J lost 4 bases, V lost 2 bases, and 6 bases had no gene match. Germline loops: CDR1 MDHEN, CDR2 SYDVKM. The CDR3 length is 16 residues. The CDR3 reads CASSLPPSGVYNEQFF. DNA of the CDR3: TGTGCCAGCAGTTTACCGCCTAGCGGGGTGTACAATGAGCAGTTCTTC.

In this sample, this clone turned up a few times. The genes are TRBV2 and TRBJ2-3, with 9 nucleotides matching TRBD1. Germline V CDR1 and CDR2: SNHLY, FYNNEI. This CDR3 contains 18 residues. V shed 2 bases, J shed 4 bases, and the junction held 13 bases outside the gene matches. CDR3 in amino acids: CASSEIGSGDRVSDTQYF. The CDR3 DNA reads TGTGCCAGCAGTGAAATAGGCTCTGGGGACAGGGTTTCAGATACGCAGTATTTT.

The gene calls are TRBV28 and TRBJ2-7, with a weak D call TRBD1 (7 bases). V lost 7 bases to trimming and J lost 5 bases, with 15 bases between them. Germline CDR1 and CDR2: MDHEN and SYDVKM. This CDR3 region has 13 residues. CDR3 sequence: CASNDREVDEQYF. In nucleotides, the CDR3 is TGTGCCAGCAACGACAGGGAGGTCGACGAGCAGTACTTC. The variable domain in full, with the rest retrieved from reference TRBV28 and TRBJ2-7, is DVKVTQSSRYLVKRTGEKVFLECVQDMDHENMFWYRQDPGLGLRLIYFSYDVKMKEKGDIPEGYSVSREKKERFSLILESASTNQTSMYLCASNDREVDEQYFGPGTRLTVT.